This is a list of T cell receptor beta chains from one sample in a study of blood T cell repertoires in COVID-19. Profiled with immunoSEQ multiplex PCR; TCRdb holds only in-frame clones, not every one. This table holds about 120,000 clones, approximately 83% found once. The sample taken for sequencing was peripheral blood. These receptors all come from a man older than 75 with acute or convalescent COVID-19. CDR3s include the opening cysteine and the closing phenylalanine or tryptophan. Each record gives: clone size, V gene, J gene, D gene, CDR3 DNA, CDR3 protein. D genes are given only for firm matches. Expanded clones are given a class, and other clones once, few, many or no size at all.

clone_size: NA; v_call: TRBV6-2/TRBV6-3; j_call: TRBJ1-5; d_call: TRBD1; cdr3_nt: TGTGCCAGCAGCCGCGGACAGGACGCAGGACAGCCCCAGCATTTT; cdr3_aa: CASSRGQDAGQPQHF
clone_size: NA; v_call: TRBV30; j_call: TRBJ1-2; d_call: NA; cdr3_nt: TGTGCCTGGGGGACTTTCGGTGGAGGCTACACCTTC; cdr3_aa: CAWGTFGGGYTF
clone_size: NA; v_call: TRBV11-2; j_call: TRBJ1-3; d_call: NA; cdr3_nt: TGTGCCAGCAGCTTAGTTTCCTTAGGGGTCTCTGGAAACACCATATATTTT; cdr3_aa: CASSLVSLGVSGNTIYF
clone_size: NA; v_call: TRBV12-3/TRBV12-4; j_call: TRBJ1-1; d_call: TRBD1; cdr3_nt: TGTGCCAGCGGTAACAGGGGCCCTGAAGCTTTCTTT; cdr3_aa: CASGNRGPEAFF
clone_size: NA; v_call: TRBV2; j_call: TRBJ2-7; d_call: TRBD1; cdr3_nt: TGTGCCAGAACAGGGGGCCAATCCTACGAGCAGTACTTC; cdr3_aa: CARTGGQSYEQYF
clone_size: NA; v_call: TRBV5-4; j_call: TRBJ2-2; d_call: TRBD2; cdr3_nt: TGTGCCAGCAGCGATAGCGGGAGTAGGGCCGGGGAGCTGTTTTTT; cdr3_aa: CASSDSGSRAGELFF
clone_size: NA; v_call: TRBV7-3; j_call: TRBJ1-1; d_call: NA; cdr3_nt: TGTGCCAGCAGCTTAAATAGGGGGACCACTGAAGCTTTCTTT; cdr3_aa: CASSLNRGTTEAFF
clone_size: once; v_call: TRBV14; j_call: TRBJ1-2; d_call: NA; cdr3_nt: TGTGCCAGCAGCCGGCGACAGAGTCAGGGCTACACCTTC; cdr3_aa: CASSRRQSQGYTF
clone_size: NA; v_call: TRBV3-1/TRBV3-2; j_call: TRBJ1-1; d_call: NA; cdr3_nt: TGTGCCAGCAGCCTAAAACAGGGGAACACTGAAGCTTTCTTT; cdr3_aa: CASSLKQGNTEAFF
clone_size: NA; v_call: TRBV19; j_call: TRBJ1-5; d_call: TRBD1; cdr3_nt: TGTGCCAGTAGTACCCGCCCGTCGACAGGGACTAATCAGCCCCAGCATTTT; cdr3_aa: CASSTRPSTGTNQPQHF
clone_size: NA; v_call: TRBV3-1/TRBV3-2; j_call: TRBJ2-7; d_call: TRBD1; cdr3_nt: TGTGCCAGCAGCGACCGGGACAGGGGCTACGAGCAGTACTTC; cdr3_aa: CASSDRDRGYEQYF
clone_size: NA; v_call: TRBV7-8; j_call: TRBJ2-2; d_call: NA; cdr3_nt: TGTGCCAGCAGCTTACTGTCAAGCTCCGGGGAGCTGTTTTTT; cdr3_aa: CASSLLSSSGELFF
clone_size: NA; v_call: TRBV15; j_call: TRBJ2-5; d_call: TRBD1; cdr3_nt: TGTGCCACCAGCATAGACAGGGGCAAGGAGACCCAGTACTTC; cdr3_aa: CATSIDRGKETQYF
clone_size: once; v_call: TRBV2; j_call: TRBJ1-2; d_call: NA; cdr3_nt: TGTGCCAGCAGAACAGGGTTGGGAATCAACTATGGCTACACCTTC; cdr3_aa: CASRTGLGINYGYTF
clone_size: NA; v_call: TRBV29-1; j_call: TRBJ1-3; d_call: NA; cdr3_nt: TGCAGCGTTGAACGGGGGTCAGGAAACACCATATATTTT; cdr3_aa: CSVERGSGNTIYF
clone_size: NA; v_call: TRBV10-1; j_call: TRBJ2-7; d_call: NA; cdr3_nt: TGCGCCAGCAGTGAGTCAAAAACAGCAGCCTACGAGCAGTACTTC; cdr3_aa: CASSESKTAAYEQYF
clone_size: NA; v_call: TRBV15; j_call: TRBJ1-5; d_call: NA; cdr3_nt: TGTGCCACCAGCAGAGAGGCGGATCCTCCGGGGCCCCAGCATTTT; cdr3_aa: CATSREADPPGPQHF
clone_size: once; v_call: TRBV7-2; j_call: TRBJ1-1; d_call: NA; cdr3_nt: TGTGCCAGCAGCCTACTGGCGGAGAACACTGAAGCTTTCTTT; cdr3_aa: CASSLLAENTEAFF
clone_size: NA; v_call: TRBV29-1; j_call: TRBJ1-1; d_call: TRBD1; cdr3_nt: TGCAGCGTCCAATCAGGGGGCACTGAAGCTTTCTTT; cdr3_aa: CSVQSGGTEAFF
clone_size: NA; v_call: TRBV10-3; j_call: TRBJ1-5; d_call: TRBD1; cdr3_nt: TGTGCCATCAGTGAGGGTCTCGGCCAGGGGGGTCAGCCCCAGCATTTT; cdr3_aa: CAISEGLGQGGQPQHF
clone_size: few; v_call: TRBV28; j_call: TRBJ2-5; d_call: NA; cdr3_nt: TGTGCCAGCAGTTCCCCCATTAGCGTACAAGAGACCCAGTACTTC; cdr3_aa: CASSSPISVQETQYF
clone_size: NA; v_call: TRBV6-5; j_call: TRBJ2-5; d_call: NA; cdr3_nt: TGTGCCAGCAGAGACAGAGAGACCCAGTACTTC; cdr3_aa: CASRDRETQYF
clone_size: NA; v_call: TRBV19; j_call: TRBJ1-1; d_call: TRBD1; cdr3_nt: TGTGCCAGTAGTCCACGGGACAGGGGGAGGAACACTGAAGCTTTCTTT; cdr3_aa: CASSPRDRGRNTEAFF